Listed below are T cell receptor beta chains from one sample, sequenced in a study of T cell repertoires in cytomegalovirus infection. TCRdb ran MiXCR on the reads and lists one entry per CDR3 protein. Here the sample spans approximately 65,000 distinct CDR3 sequences, around 21% being singletons. These receptors are not linked to any known antigen. The material sequenced was CD8+ T cells from cultured PBMCs, taken from culture after CMV antigen stimulation. The receptors were sampled from a human donor in good health (CMV status not recorded). Some clones in this sample may be carry-over from other donors' samples. CDR3s include the opening cysteine and the closing phenylalanine or tryptophan. The order of the fields is D gene, J gene, V gene, clone size, CDR3 length, CDR3 protein, CDR3 DNA. A D gene is named only where the DNA matches it firmly. Clone size is not always given. Where it is, it says once, few, many or a class for expanded clones.

-,TRBJ2-7,TRBV7-6,-,13,CASSSGEEAEQYF,TGTGCCAGCAGTTCAGGGGAAGAGGCCGAGCAGTACTTC
-,TRBJ2-1,TRBV12-3/TRBV12-4,few,13,CASSLRSSDEQFF,TGTGCCAGCAGTTTAAGAAGCAGCGATGAGCAGTTCTTC
-,TRBJ1-5,TRBV6-6,large,13,CASSAVTWEPQHF,TGTGCCAGCAGTGCCGTGACCTGGGAGCCCCAGCATTTT
TRBD1,TRBJ2-6,TRBV12-3/TRBV12-4,many,15,CASSGTGAGANVLTF,TGTGCCAGCAGTGGGACAGGGGCTGGGGCCAACGTCCTGACTTTC
-,TRBJ1-1,TRBV12-3/TRBV12-4,-,14,CASSSRPRIAEAFF,TGTGCCAGCAGTTCGCGACCACGGATCGCTGAAGCTTTCTTT
-,TRBJ1-4,TRBV15,-,12,CATSRDLSGLFF,TGTGCCACCAGCAGAGATTTGTCCGGTCTGTTTTTT
TRBD2,TRBJ2-7,TRBV12-3/TRBV12-4,few,21,CASSLAGLGLAGLHLHYEQYF,TGTGCCAGCAGTTTAGCAGGCTTGGGACTAGCGGGGCTCCATCTACATTACGAGCAGTACTTC
TRBD2,TRBJ2-4,TRBV7-9,few,16,CASSPSGGLAKNIQYF,TGTGCCAGCAGCCCCAGCGGGGGGCTAGCCAAAAACATTCAGTACTTC
TRBD1,TRBJ2-7,TRBV6-6,-,13,CASTPTGVGEQYF,TGTGCCAGCACCCCCACAGGGGTGGGCGAGCAGTACTTC
TRBD1,TRBJ2-2,TRBV7-9,-,14,CASETGWNTGELFF,TGTGCCAGCGAGACAGGGTGGAACACCGGGGAGCTGTTTTTT
TRBD1,TRBJ2-7,TRBV7-8,many,13,CASRGDRGWEQYF,TGTGCCAGCAGGGGGGACAGGGGCTGGGAGCAGTACTTC
TRBD2,TRBJ2-7,TRBV4-3,few,15,CASSQDKSSGYEQYF,TGCGCCAGCAGCCAAGATAAATCTAGCGGCTACGAGCAGTACTTC
TRBD1,TRBJ1-2,TRBV10-3,many,16,CAIGGDRGRPNYGYTF,TGTGCCATCGGAGGGGACAGGGGGCGGCCAAACTATGGCTACACCTTC
-,TRBJ1-1,TRBV7-8,many,17,CASSLGLGAGGYTEAFF,TGTGCCAGCAGCTTAGGGCTAGGTGCTGGGGGGTACACTGAAGCTTTCTTT
-,TRBJ2-3,TRBV7-9,few,15,CASSLYRAYTDTQYF,TGTGCCAGCAGCTTATACCGCGCCTACACAGATACGCAGTATTTT
-,TRBJ1-3,TRBV12-3/TRBV12-4,-,10,CASFRDTIYF,TGTGCCAGCTTCCGGGACACCATATATTTT
TRBD1,TRBJ1-6,TRBV7-9,-,16,CASSPLEGARNSPLHF,TGTGCCAGCAGCCCTCTCGAGGGGGCGCGTAATTCACCCCTCCACTTT
-,TRBJ2-1,TRBV7-6,few,14,CASSPYSSYNEQFF,TGTGCCAGCAGCCCATATAGCTCCTACAATGAGCAGTTCTTC
TRBD1,TRBJ1-5,TRBV7-6,-,15,CASSLEGGLNQPQHF,TGTGCCAGCAGCTTAGAAGGGGGCCTCAATCAGCCCCAGCATTTT
TRBD1,TRBJ2-1,TRBV4-3,few,16,CASSQEGGQGENEQFF,TGCGCCAGCAGCCAAGAGGGGGGACAGGGGGAAAATGAGCAGTTCTTC
TRBD1,TRBJ1-4,TRBV7-9,-,15,CASSQPGQRSEKLFF,TGTGCCAGCAGCCAACCGGGACAGAGAAGTGAAAAACTGTTTTTT
TRBD1,TRBJ2-7,TRBV28,-,14,CASRQNRGSYEQYF,TGTGCCAGCAGACAGAACAGGGGGTCCTACGAGCAGTACTTC
-,TRBJ2-2,TRBV12-3/TRBV12-4,-,16,CASSPAGGGGNGELFF,TGTGCCAGCAGCCCCGCTGGAGGGGGGGGGAACGGGGAGCTGTTTTTT
TRBD2,TRBJ2-7,TRBV5-4,-,13,CTTLGLAGDEQYF,TGTACCACTCTGGGACTAGCAGGCGACGAGCAGTACTTC
-,TRBJ1-5,TRBV2,many,12,CASNGVNQPQHF,TGTGCCAGCAATGGGGTCAATCAGCCCCAGCATTTT
TRBD1,TRBJ2-3,TRBV4-1,-,15,CASSLDRAELDTQYF,TGCGCCAGCAGCCTCGACAGGGCCGAGCTAGATACGCAGTATTTT
-,TRBJ2-3,TRBV2,-,14,CASSEGQGADTQYF,TGTGCCAGCAGTGAAGGGCAGGGCGCAGATACGCAGTATTTT
-,TRBJ1-1,TRBV13,-,14,CASSLTVMNTEAFF,TGTGCCAGCAGCTTAACAGTCATGAACACTGAAGCTTTCTTT
TRBD1,TRBJ1-1,TRBV7-4,-,14,CASSHTGGRSEAFF,TGTGCCAGCAGCCACACAGGGGGTAGGAGTGAAGCTTTCTTT
-,TRBJ2-1,TRBV7-6,once,15,CASSLAQGSYNEQFF,TGTGCCAGCAGCTTAGCACAGGGCTCCTACAATGAGCAGTTCTTC
-,TRBJ1-2,TRBV12-3/TRBV12-4,few,14,CASSLAREVGGYTF,TGTGCCAGCAGTTTGGCCAGGGAGGTTGGTGGCTACACCTTC
-,TRBJ1-5,TRBV4-1,medium-sized,14,CASSQAGSNQPQHF,TGCGCCAGCAGCCAAGCAGGGAGCAATCAGCCCCAGCATTTT
-,TRBJ2-7,TRBV7-8,few,15,CASSLAAFGAYEQYF,TGTGCCAGCAGCTTAGCGGCTTTTGGGGCCTACGAGCAGTACTTC
TRBD2,TRBJ2-3,TRBV7-2,-,17,CASSLDIAGGNTDTQYF,TGTGCCAGCAGCTTAGATATAGCGGGGGGGAACACAGATACGCAGTATTTT
-,TRBJ2-2,TRBV7-8,few,15,CASSLDPGDTGELFF,TGTGCCAGCAGTCTTGATCCAGGGGACACCGGGGAGCTGTTTTTT
-,TRBJ2-3,TRBV7-2,few,15,CARILSIGRGDTQYF,TGTGCCAGGATCCTCAGCATTGGGCGAGGAGATACGCAGTATTTT